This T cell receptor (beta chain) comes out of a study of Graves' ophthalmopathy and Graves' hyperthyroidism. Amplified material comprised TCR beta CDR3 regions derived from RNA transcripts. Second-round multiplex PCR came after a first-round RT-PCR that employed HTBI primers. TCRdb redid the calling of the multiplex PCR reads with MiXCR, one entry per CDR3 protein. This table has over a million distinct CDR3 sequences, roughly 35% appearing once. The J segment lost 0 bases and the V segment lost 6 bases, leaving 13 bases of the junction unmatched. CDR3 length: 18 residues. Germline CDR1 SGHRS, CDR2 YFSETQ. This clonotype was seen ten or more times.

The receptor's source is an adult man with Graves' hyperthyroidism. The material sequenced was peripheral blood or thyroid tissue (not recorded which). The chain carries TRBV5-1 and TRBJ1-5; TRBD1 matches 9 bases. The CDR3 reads CASTSDRGRPNSNQPQHF. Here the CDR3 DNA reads TGCGCCAGCACCTCGGACAGGGGAAGGCCAAATAGCAATCAGCCCCAGCATTTT.